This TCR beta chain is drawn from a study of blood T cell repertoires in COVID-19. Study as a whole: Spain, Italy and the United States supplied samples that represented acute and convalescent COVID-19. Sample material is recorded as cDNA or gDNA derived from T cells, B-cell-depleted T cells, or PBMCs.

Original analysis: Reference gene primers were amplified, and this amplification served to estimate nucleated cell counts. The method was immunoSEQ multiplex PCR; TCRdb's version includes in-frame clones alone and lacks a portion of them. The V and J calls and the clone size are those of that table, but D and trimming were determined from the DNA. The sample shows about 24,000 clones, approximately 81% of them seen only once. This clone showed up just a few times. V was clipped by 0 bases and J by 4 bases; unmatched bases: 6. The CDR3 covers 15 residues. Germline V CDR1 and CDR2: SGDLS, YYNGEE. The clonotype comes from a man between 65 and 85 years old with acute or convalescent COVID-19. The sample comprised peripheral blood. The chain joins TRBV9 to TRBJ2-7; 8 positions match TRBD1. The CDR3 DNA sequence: TGTGCCAGCAGCGTAGAAGCGACAGGGGAGTACGAGCAGTACTTC. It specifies CASSVEATGEYEQYF.